This T cell receptor (beta chain) stems from a study of breast tumors, draining lymph nodes, adjacent tissues. TCRdb analysed the multiplex PCR reads with MiXCR anew, one entry per CDR3 protein. The data show roughly 80,000 distinct CDR3 sequences, with roughly a fifth seen just once and 2% to 2.5% held by the top ten. V lost 5 bases, J lost 2 bases, and 3 bases lay in between. The CDR3 covers 11 residues. CDR1 MDHEN and CDR2 SYDVKM come from the germline V gene. This clonotype was seen repeatedly, ten times or more. The lymph nodes were axillary draining lymph nodes from breast cancer patients. Sample: axillary lymph node tissue. This TCR was recovered from a female donor with breast cancer. Some clones in this sample may be carry-over from other donors' samples. The gene calls are TRBV28 and TRBJ2-5; D call uncertain. The CDR3 DNA reads as TGTGCCAGCAGTATACAAGAGACCCAGTACTTC. Its protein is CASSIQETQYF. Using reference TRBV28 and TRBJ2-5 for the parts outside the CDR3, the full variable domain is DVKVTQSSRYLVKRTGEKVFLECVQDMDHENMFWYRQDPGLGLRLIYFSYDVKMKEKGDIPEGYSVSREKKERFSLILESASTNQTSMYLCASSIQETQYFGPGTRLLVL.